What follows are 13 T cell receptor beta chains derived from one specimen sequenced in a study. Cells sorted as Tregs were CD4+, CD25+ and CD127-/low. TCRdb re-analysed the 5' RACE reads in MiXCR, keeping a single row per CDR3 protein. The sample holds around 9,000 distinct CDR3 sequences, around 34% seen once. Sequenced: Tregs sorted from blood. These receptor sequences come from a female donor with breast cancer.

The chain uses TRBV20-1 and TRBJ1-1; D unresolved. CDR3 length: 10 amino acids. V was trimmed by 4 bases and J by 5 bases, leaving 5 bases between them. Looked up from germline, CDR1 is DFQATT and CDR2 is SNEGSKA (reference sequence). The CDR3 here is CSATGTEAFF. The DNA for the CDR3 is TGCAGTGCTACCGGGACTGAAGCTTTCTTT.

This clonotype was observed a few times. The chain combines TRBV2 with TRBJ2-1; D remains ambiguous. The CDR3 is 15 amino acids. Deletions cut 5 bases from V and 7 bases from J, with 18 bases between. Germline CDR1 is SNHLY and CDR2 is FYNNEI. Here the CDR3 DNA reads TGTGCCAGCAGTCTACATCCCCTCCCGCGGAATGAGCAGTTCTTC. The encoded protein is CASSLHPLPRNEQFF.

The table lists this clonotype with a few counts. V and J are TRBV12-3 or TRBV12-4 and TRBJ1-5, with D hard to call. V was cut by 3 bases and J by 6 bases, with 9 bases left in between. CDR3 length: 13 residues. CDR3 nucleotide sequence: TGTGCCAGCAGTTTCGGGGAAGGTCAGCCCCAGCATTTT. Its translation: CASSFGEGQPQHF.

The rearrangement links TRBV6-1 to TRBJ1-4; perhaps TRBD1 as D (5 bases). The CDR3 has 14 residues. V shed 2 bases and J shed 7 bases, with 11 bases lying between them. CDR1 and CDR2 from the germline V gene are MNHNS and SASEGT. In DNA, the CDR3 is TGTGCCAGCAGTGAATGGGGGTTTGGTGAAAAACTGTTTTTT. This codes for CASSEWGFGEKLFF.

This clonotype was seen only a few times. The rearrangement joins TRBV20-1 to TRBJ1-1; D might be TRBD1 (5 bases). Germline lookup yields CDR1 DFQATT and CDR2 SNEGSKA (reference sequence). The length of the CDR3 is 15 residues. Between the trimmed V and J ends, which lost 1 base and 2 bases, there was a span of 14 bases. The CDR3 bases are TGCAGTGCTAGAGTTCCCGGGACTTTCAACACTGAAGCTTTCTTT. Amino acid sequence: CSARVPGTFNTEAFF.

This clonotype has only one observation. A much larger clone lies one base from this, so it may be a read error. V gene TRBV7-2 combines with J gene TRBJ1-5, with a tentative D call TRBD1 (6 bases). The CDR3 is 16 amino acids. Germline assignment: CDR1 SGHTA and CDR2 FQGNSA. DNA of the CDR3: TGTGCCAGCAGCTTAGAGGGGGGGATTAGCAATCAGCCCCGGCATTTT. This gives the protein CASSLEGGISNQPRHF.

A remark on this clonotype: Given a much more abundant clone one base away, this may be a read error. The chain combines TRBV6-2 or TRBV6-3 with TRBJ2-7; TRBD1 matches at 9 bases. CDR3 length: 13 amino acids. From germline, CDR1 is MNHEY and CDR2 SVGEGT. CDR3 region: CASRGTGSYKQYV. CDR3 bases: TGTGCCAGCAGGGGGACAGGGTCCTACAAGCAGTACGTC.

A note on this clonotype: This sequence may be a read error, since a much larger clone differs from it by one base. This sequence joins TRBV5-1 and TRBJ1-1; D unresolved. CDR1 and CDR2 (germline): SGHRS, YFSETQ. This CDR3 comprises 13 residues. CDR3 region: CASSLRLGTKAFF. The CDR3 coding sequence is TGCGCCAGCAGCTTGCGGCTGGGCACTAAAGCTTTCTTT.

The chain recombines TRBV4-3 with TRBJ1-1, with D hard to call. Germline CDR1 LGHNA, CDR2 YSLEER. The CDR3 length is 13 residues. V dropped 2 bases and J dropped 6 bases, with 10 bases sitting between them. CDR3 region: CASSQLRGAEAFF. The CDR3 DNA sequence: TGCGCCAGCAGCCAACTTCGTGGAGCTGAAGCTTTCTTT.

The table lists this clonotype with a few counts. The V gene is TRBV20-1, the J gene TRBJ2-3, with 7 bases that match TRBD2. This CDR3 contains 14 residues. Germline CDR1 and CDR2: DFQATT and SNEGSKA (reference sequence). The DNA for the CDR3 is TGCAGCAGGCTAGGGGAGGGAGGCACAGATACGCAGTATTTT. Its translation is CSRLGEGGTDTQYF.

By share, this clonotype ranks as medium-sized (0.01 to 0.1%). V is TRBV12-3 or TRBV12-4 and J is TRBJ2-5; 10 bases are shared with TRBD2. This CDR3 region has 14 residues. V shed 5 bases and J 5 bases; nucleotides not matched to a gene: 5. CDR3 DNA: TGTGCCAGCAGTCTACTAGCGGGATCGGAGACCCAGTACTTC. Translating it yields CASSLLAGSETQYF.

This chain joins TRBV20-1 and TRBJ2-3, with D perhaps TRBD2 (5 bases). Germline CDR1 and CDR2: DFQATT and SNEGSKA (reference sequence). This CDR3 is 13 amino acids long. Trimming cost V 7 bases and J 8 bases, with 19 bases left between them. CDR3 in amino acids: CSVASRFGSTQYF. CDR3 bases: TGCAGTGTTGCAAGCCGCTTTGGGAGTACGCAGTATTTT.

V gene TRBV30 combines with J gene TRBJ2-3; TRBD2 agrees at 8 bases. Germline V gene sequence: CDR1 GTSNPN, CDR2 SVGIG (reference sequence). The CDR3 is 14 residues long. With 5 bases clipped from V and 4 bases from J, the junction kept 8 bases outside the gene matches. The CDR3 loop reads CAWVARGAADTQYF. In DNA, the CDR3 is TGTGCCTGGGTTGCGCGGGGGGCGGCAGATACGCAGTATTTT.